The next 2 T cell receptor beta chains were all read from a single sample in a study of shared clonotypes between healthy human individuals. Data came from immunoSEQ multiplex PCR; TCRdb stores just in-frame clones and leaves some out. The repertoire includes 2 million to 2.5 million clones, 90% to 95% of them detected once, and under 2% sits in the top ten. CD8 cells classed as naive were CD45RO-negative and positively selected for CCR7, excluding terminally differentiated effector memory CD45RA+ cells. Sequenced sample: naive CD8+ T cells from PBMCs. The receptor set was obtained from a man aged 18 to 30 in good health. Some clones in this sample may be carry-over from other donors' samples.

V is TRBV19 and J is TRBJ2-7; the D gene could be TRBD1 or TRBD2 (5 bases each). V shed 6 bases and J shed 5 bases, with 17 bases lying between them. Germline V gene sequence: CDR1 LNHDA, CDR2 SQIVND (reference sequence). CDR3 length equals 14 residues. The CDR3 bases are TGTGCCAGTAGCGACCGGGACCCGGTCGACGAGCAGTACTTC. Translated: CASSDRDPVDEQYF.

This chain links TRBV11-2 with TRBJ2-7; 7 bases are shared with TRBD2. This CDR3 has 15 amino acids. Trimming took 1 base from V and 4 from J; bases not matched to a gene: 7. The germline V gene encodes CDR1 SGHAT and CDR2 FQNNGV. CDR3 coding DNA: TGTGCCAGCAGCTTAGCCGGGGGAGGGCCTTACGAGCAGTACTTC. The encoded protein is CASSLAGGGPYEQYF.